One and the same sample provided the 21 T cell receptor beta chains below, sequenced in a study of human T cells and chemical hapten exposure (dated by TCRdb to the early 2020s). Preparation of the library involved RACE. These reads were obtained on a NextSeq 500. TCRdb's own reprocessing of the public reads used fastp at Q25 and MiXCR and kept productive beta chains. Identical CDR3 protein sequences are pooled into one entry, listed with their most common genes and DNA. The sample yields approximately 110,000 distinct CDR3 sequences; approximately 9.9% were counted once. Around 3.6% of the sample comes from the top ten. The sample's time point label, decoded: patch test 1, 2 weeks after DPC sensitization. The sample's treatment or condition label, in plain terms: therapeutic diphenylcyclopropenone sensitization with weekly scalp DPC. The starting material was whole blood, obtained in connection with sensitization to the hapten diphenylcyclopropenone (DPC). Source of these receptors: a woman in her thirties or forties with alopecia areata. Some clones in this sample may be carry-over from other donors' samples.

Many counts were recorded for this clonotype. The chain has TRBV3-1 and TRBJ2-1; possibly TRBD2 for D (6 bases). The germline V gene has CDR1 LGHDT and CDR2 YNNKEL (reference sequence). The V and J ends lost 4 bases and 4 bases respectively, with 11 bases between them. The CDR3 has 14 residues. The CDR3 sequence is CASSLPGRYNEQFF. The DNA for the CDR3 is TGTGCCAGCAGCCTCCCCGGGAGATACAATGAGCAGTTCTTC.

This clonotype was picked up many times. The chain joins TRBV18 to TRBJ2-2, with a tentative D call TRBD1 (6 bases). The CDR3 length is 14 residues. Trimming took 4 bases from V and 6 from J, leaving 12 bases between them. Germline assignment: CDR1 KGHSH and CDR2 LQKENI. CDR3: CASSQTDRAGELFF. DNA of the CDR3: TGTGCCAGCTCACAAACGGACAGAGCCGGGGAGCTGTTTTTT.

This clonotype came up many times. The V and J genes are TRBV3-2 and TRBJ1-4; the table's D call, TRBD1, was not checked against the DNA. TRBV3-2 is flagged as a pseudogene. This CDR3 contains 18 residues. The CDR3 sequence: CASSPYKTGQDFNEKLFF. CDR3 DNA: TGTGCCAGCAGCCCGTACAAGACCGGACAGGACTTTAATGAAAAACTGTTTTTT.

Many counts were recorded for this clonotype. The rearrangement joins TRBV2 to TRBJ2-3; 7 nucleotides line up with TRBD2. The length of the CDR3 is 15 residues. The J segment lost 0 bases and the V segment lost 11 bases, leaving 11 bases of the junction unmatched. Germline CDR1 is SNHLY and CDR2 is FYNNEI. The DNA for the CDR3 is TGTGCCGCGGCCTCGGGAGGAACTAGCACAGATACGCAGTATTTT. Translated, it gives CAAASGGTSTDTQYF.

The chain couples TRBV9 to TRBJ1-4; no clear D gene. Trimming stripped 4 bases from V and 4 bases from J, with 14 bases between. Germline V gene data show CDR1 as SGDLS and CDR2 as YYNGEE. This CDR3 spans 15 amino acids. The CDR3 nucleotides read TGTGCCAGCAGCCCAGGAGGACGGATTAATGAAAAACTGTTTTTT. Protein product: CASSPGGRINEKLFF.

This clonotype was found many times. The chain is built from TRBV7-2 and TRBJ2-1; 7 bases match TRBD2. With 2 bases clipped from V and 7 bases from J, the junction kept 11 bases outside the gene matches. The CDR3 loop spans 16 amino acids. Germline V gene lookup returns CDR1 SGHTA and CDR2 FQGNSA. CDR3 in amino acids: CASSLNFFAGENEQFF. In DNA form, the CDR3 reads TGTGCCAGCAGCTTAAATTTTTTTGCGGGAGAAAATGAGCAGTTCTTC.

This clonotype has just a few counts. The chain couples TRBV11-3 to TRBJ2-3; TRBD2 matches 10 bases. The CDR3 length is 24 residues. Germline V gene lookup returns CDR1 SGHNT and CDR2 YENEEA. V lost 1 base, J lost 4 bases, and 29 bases stayed unmatched. The CDR3 DNA is TGTGCCAGCAGCTTAGGTTGGGGGACCCCGGCGCGAAGCGGGAGGGCCGGCGTTTCAGATACGCAGTATTTT. Its translation: CASSLGWGTPARSGRAGVSDTQYF.

This clonotype has more than one count but fewer than ten. The CDR3 region has the DNA TGTGCCTGGAGTCGGGACAGGGGGCTTGACGAGCAGTACTTC. Its protein product is CAWSRDRGLDEQYF. The chain uses TRBV30 and TRBJ2-7; TRBD1 matches 12 bases. The CDR3 runs 14 residues. Germline V gives CDR1 GTSNPN, CDR2 SVGIG (reference sequence). V was clipped by 2 bases and J by 5 bases; unmatched bases: 4.

The chain links TRBV7-9 to TRBJ2-7, with D unresolved. V was cut by 5 bases and J by 1 base, with 12 bases left in between. The CDR3 spans 14 residues. CDR1 SEHNR and CDR2 FQNEAQ come from the germline V gene (reference sequence). This CDR3 reads CASSLLENSYEQYF. The DNA of the CDR3 is TGTGCCAGCAGCCTCCTGGAGAATTCCTACGAGCAGTACTTC.

This clonotype has ten or more counts. The rearrangement joins TRBV5-4 to TRBJ1-2; D is perhaps TRBD1 (5 bases). V lost 0 bases and J lost 7, with 13 bases in between. The CDR3 has 14 amino acids. Germline CDR1 and CDR2: SGHNT and YYREEE (reference sequence). Written as DNA, the CDR3 is TGTGCCAGCAGCTTGGGCGGGGACGGGGCTGGCTACACCTTC. Protein sequence: CASSLGGDGAGYTF.

This clonotype has just a few counts. V and J are TRBV7-2 and TRBJ1-4; maybe TRBD1 (5 bases). V gave up 4 bases and J gave up 5 bases, with 17 bases separating them. This CDR3 has 16 amino acids. Looked up from germline, CDR1 is SGHTA and CDR2 is FQGNSA. The CDR3 loop is CASSSPPGGWNEKLFF. The DNA of the CDR3 is TGTGCCAGCAGCTCGCCCCCGGGGGGATGGAATGAAAAACTGTTTTTT.

V usage is TRBV12-3 or TRBV12-4 and J usage is TRBJ2-5, with D maybe TRBD2 (6 bases). V lost 4 bases to trimming and J lost 1 base, with 16 bases between them. The CDR3 consists of 16 residues. The CDR3 here is CASSSQRVAVQETQYF. The CDR3 bases are TGTGCCAGCAGTTCCCAACGAGTAGCGGTCCAAGAGACCCAGTACTTC.

This clonotype was detected ten times or more. The chain joins TRBV20-1 to TRBJ1-2; 9 bases are a match to TRBD1. The junction had 2 bases not matched to a gene; V was cut back by 5 bases and J by 4 bases. The germline V gene encodes CDR1 DFQATT and CDR2 SNEGSKA (reference sequence). CDR3 length equals 12 residues. The CDR3 reads CSASTGGYGYTF. The CDR3, as DNA: TGCAGTGCTTCGACAGGGGGCTATGGCTACACCTTC.

On this clonotype: This may come from a read error, since a much larger clone is one base off. The CDR3 DNA reads as TGCGCCAGCAGCTTATCAGCGGAGGAGACCCAGTACTTC. Protein product: CASSLSAEETQYF. The chain carries TRBV5-1 and TRBJ2-5; perhaps TRBD2 as D (5 bases). Germline-derived CDR1 and CDR2 are SGHRS and YFSETQ. The length of the CDR3 is 13 residues. With 2 bases removed from V and 5 bases from J, the gap between germline ends came to 10 bases.

This clonotype appeared a few times. This chain joins TRBV6-8 and TRBJ1-6, with 10 bases lining up with TRBD1. The CDR3 length is 15 residues. Germline lookup yields CDR1 MNHGY and CDR2 SAAAGT. J lost 9 bases, V lost 4 bases, and 6 bases had no gene match. The CDR3 protein is CASSFDRGLSSPLHF. The CDR3 bases are TGTGCCAGCAGTTTCGACAGGGGGCTAAGTTCACCCCTCCACTTT.

This clonotype has ten or more counts. The V gene is TRBV5-4, the J gene TRBJ1-1; TRBD1 matches 9 bases. The CDR3 runs 16 residues. CDR1 is SGHNT, CDR2 YYREEE, per germline (reference sequence). V trimming: 2 bases; J trimming: 4 bases; junction bases outside the gene matches: 9. For the CDR3, the DNA is TGTGCCAGCAGCTTAATGGGACAGGGTCTAAGCACTGAAGCTTTCTTT. This gives the protein CASSLMGQGLSTEAFF. The entire variable domain, with the rest obtained from reference TRBV5-4 and TRBJ1-1, is as follows: ETGVTQSPTHLIKTRGQQVTLRCSSQSGHNTVSWYQQALGQGPQFIFQYYREEENGRGNFPPRFSGLQFPNYSSELNVNALELDDSALYLCASSLMGQGLSTEAFFGQGTRLTVV.

This clonotype has only a few counts. The V and J genes are TRBV5-1 and TRBJ1-1; 7 bases match TRBD1. The CDR3 is 14 residues long. Unmatched junction bases numbered 5, after V lost 4 bases and J lost 2 bases. CDR1 and CDR2 (germline): SGHRS, YFSETQ. The CDR3 DNA reads as TGCGCCAGCAGCCCGGGACAGATAAACACTGAAGCTTTCTTT. It yields the protein CASSPGQINTEAFF.

The chain employs TRBV20-1 and TRBJ1-2, with D maybe TRBD1 (5 bases). Germline-derived CDR1 and CDR2 are DFQATT and SNEGSKA (reference sequence). The V and J ends lost 6 bases and 2 bases respectively, with 16 bases between them. This CDR3 contains 14 residues. The CDR3 DNA follows: TGCAGTGCCCTCAGCGGGGGAGGAAACTATGGCTACACCTTC. Translated: CSALSGGGNYGYTF.

This clonotype appeared many times. The chain joins TRBV27 to TRBJ2-7; no reliable D call. Germline CDR1 reads MNHEY; CDR2 reads SMNVEV (reference sequence). The CDR3 is 17 amino acids. Deletions cut 6 bases from V and 2 bases from J, with 23 bases between. The CDR3 region has the DNA TGTGCCAGCAGGGCCGAGACGCACCCCGTTCGGCCCTACGAGCAGTACTTC. Translating gives CASRAETHPVRPYEQYF.

This chain links TRBV6-2 or TRBV6-3 with TRBJ1-2; maybe TRBD1 (5 bases). The ends were cut back, 2 bases at V and 3 bases at J, with 16 bases in the middle. There are 16 residues in the CDR3. From germline, CDR1 is MNHEY and CDR2 SVGEGT. The DNA for the CDR3 is TGTGCCAGCAGTTACGCTTTGGAGGGGACCGACTATGGCTACACCTTC. This encodes CASSYALEGTDYGYTF.

J is TRBJ1-5 and V is TRBV28; 11 nucleotides match TRBD1. The CDR3 runs 17 residues. The germline V gene has CDR1 MDHEN and CDR2 SYDVKM. Trimming at V came to 4 bases and at J to 0 bases, leaving 5 bases not matched to a gene. The CDR3 is CASSSRTGGNSNQPQHF. For the CDR3, the DNA is TGTGCCAGCAGTTCTCGGACAGGGGGCAATAGCAATCAGCCCCAGCATTTT.